Sequencing of this T cell receptor (beta chain) was carried out in a study of T cells in Graves' hyperthyroidism and ophthalmopathy (dated by TCRdb to between 2017 and 2020). About the full investigation: Peripheral blood was collected at initial diagnosis, before any treatment. In about 6 Graves' hyperthyroidism patients, the study also compared T-cell repertoires from thyroid tissue with T-cell repertoires from blood. TCR V-J signatures able to tell the groups apart were searched for in a discovery cohort of approximately 95 patients, of whom fewer than 45 had Graves' ophthalmopathy and 57 had stable Graves' hyperthyroidism. The paper describes TCR Vbeta CDR3 sequencing of around 140 peripheral blood samples, made up of some 40 ophthalmopathy patients, around 78 hyperthyroidism patients and 17 progressor patients. Following sampling, methimazole starting at 30 mg daily was given to hyperthyroidism patients, and high-dose intravenous methylprednisolone was given to ophthalmopathy patients. Whether ophthalmopathy could be predicted prospectively was tested in an independent validation cohort made up of under 20 hyperthyroidism patients plus 17 patients who later progressed to ophthalmopathy. The 75 to 100 discovery patients were randomly split 7:3 into training and test sets.

The TCR beta CDR3 regions were amplified from RNA transcripts. The first round of RT-PCR for the TCR CDR3 was performed with the HTBI primer set and the Qiagen OneStep RT-PCR kit. The libraries were constructed in a second round of multiplex PCR and then size-selected and purified. Paired-end sequencing of the libraries was performed with 100 bp reads on an Illumina HiSeq2000. Under the source paper's analysis protocol: SOAPnuke was used to process the raw data, throwing out any read that contained adapters or uncalled bases, had a mean Phred below 15, or lacked an exact constant-primer or identifier match. High-quality paired reads were merged with COPE v1.2.5, and unique nucleotide sequences were defined as clonotypes. MiTCR v1.1 was used to align the clonotypes against IMGT TRBV, TRBD and TRBJ reference segments. The analysis was restricted to V-J combinations with a frequency above 0.0001, which together covered around 99% of the repertoires. The TCS score was defined as the ratio of F50 (clonal expansion) to E x V (chaos), calculated using BLOSUM62-based TCRdist between CDR3 peptides within each V-J. Welch's t-statistics and random forest reduced 450 to 600 V-J features to roughly 13, which were used in a naive Bayes classifier (R e1071). In-frame beta chains were kept once TCRdb had trimmed the public reads at Q25 with fastp and called clones with MiXCR. Every CDR3 protein is listed once, alongside the most common genes and DNA of its rows. TCRdb, rather than the study authors, made the V and J calls. The sample profile shows around 340,000 distinct CDR3 sequences; around a sixth of them were found once. Clones ranked in the top ten supply 15% to 17% of the sample.

In the ophthalmopathy patients, disease was moderately to severely active, with a Clinical Activity Score of 3 or more, a NOSPECS grade of 4 or more, and a duration of less than 3 months. Any patient with an uncontrolled infection, another autoimmune disease, pregnancy or lactation was excluded. Diagnoses were established on the basis of clinical symptoms, serum thyroxine and TRAb, thyroid ultrasound, and orbital computed tomography. PBMCs were isolated from about 9.1 ml of fresh peripheral blood by Ficoll-Paque density gradient centrifugation. Trizol reagent was used to extract total RNA, and RNA quality was then checked on an Agilent 2100 Bioanalyzer. What the work shows at the level of the full study, not this receptor alone: Ophthalmopathy was separated from stable hyperthyroidism by a 13 V-J signature model, with roughly 88% sensitivity and about 81% specificity obtained in cross-validation and 80%/75% obtained in testing. In validation, progression to ophthalmopathy was predicted by the model with 70% to 71% sensitivity and 72.22% specificity, a median of about 6.8 months before onset. Most expanded thyroid clonotypes (frequency above 0.001) were also found in blood, which suggests that blood repertoires may mirror thyroid immune responses. No statistical method was used to fix the sample size in advance, and group allocation was not hidden from the investigators.

The germline V gene specifies MDHEN as CDR1 and SYDVKM as CDR2. Germline trimming: 10 bases from V, 6 bases from J; junction bases outside gene matches: 10. From the cysteine up to the phenylalanine, the CDR3 has a length of 13 residues. Of the read, only the CDR3 DNA is kept; its 39 bases are in frame from base 1. At least ten counts were recorded for this clonotype. Its antigen is currently not known. No per-base quality is available; no much larger clone lies one base away. The sequence was collected from a woman aged 40 to 50 with Graves' ophthalmopathy. The sequenced material came from blood. The rearrangement joined TRBV28 to TRBJ2-7, and 9 junctional nucleotides match TRBD2. The CDR3 in this case is CATEAGRGGEQYF. In nucleotides, the sequence is TGTGCCACCGAAGCGGGGCGGGGGGGCGAGCAGTACTTC.